This T cell receptor beta chain was sequenced in a study of patients and donors after allogeneic stem cell transplantation. The CDR3 covers 14 residues. The V gene's germline CDR1 is LGHDT and CDR2 YNNKEL (reference sequence). The V gene lost 4 bases and the J gene lost 4 bases, with 11 bases spanning the gap. This clonotype showed up just a few times. TCRdb redid the calling of the RT-PCR reads with MiXCR, one entry per CDR3 protein. The repertoire holds about 960,000 distinct CDR3 sequences, 15% to 20% seen once, with around 6% in the top ten. The chain couples TRBV3-1 to TRBJ1-5; D unclear. This sequence originates from a human donor who was either an allogeneic HSCT recipient or a stem cell or donor lymphocyte infusion donor (not recorded which). It is not recorded whose cells these are; they may come from a transplant donor. The sequencing sample was made of blood, either unsorted or a sorted T cell fraction (not recorded which). The CDR3 DNA follows: TGTGCCAGCAGCCCCCGTGCGGGGAATCAGCCCCAGCATTTT. Protein product: CASSPRAGNQPQHF.